The 8 T cell receptor beta chains below all came from one sample that was sequenced in a study of CXCR3-negative and CXCR3-positive naive CD8 T cells (dated 2019 in TCRdb). Instrument on record: NextSeq 550. The Human TCR Profiling Kit (MiLaboratory) was used to make UMI-labeled 5' RACE TRB cDNA libraries. TCRdb reprocessed the reads and provides one entry for every CDR3 protein sequence; no DNA is given. The sample's clone listing holds around 45,000 distinct CDR3 sequences. Roughly 1.5% of the sample is in the top ten clones. The sequenced sample was naive CXCR3- CD8+ T cells from blood. The sample's cell subset or site label, decoded: CD45RO-CCR7+CD27+CD95- naive CD8+ T cells lacking CXCR3 (TNR3-). These receptors were collected from a human donor in good health. Some clones in this sample may be carry-over from other donors' samples.

The V and J genes are TRBV6-2 or TRBV6-3 and TRBJ2-1; TCRdb proposes TRBD2, but this gene call is untestable without DNA. Germline-derived CDR1 and CDR2 are MNHEY and SVGEGT. CDR3 length: 14 amino acids. The CDR3 sequence: CASHGTSVYNEQFF.

The rearrangement links TRBV20-1 to TRBJ1-1; TCRdb gives TRBD1 as the D gene, but with no DNA this cannot be confirmed. CDR3 length: 14 residues. CDR1 and CDR2 (germline): DFQATT, SNEGSKA (reference sequence). This chain's CDR3 is CSARCPEGDTEAFF.

V gene TRBV12-3 or TRBV12-4 combines with J gene TRBJ1-5. The CDR3 loop spans 12 amino acids. The CDR3 is CASSLVERPQHF.

Frequency places this clonotype as medium-sized. CDR3 region: CASSYLSNTGELFF. The V gene is TRBV6-5, the J gene TRBJ2-2. Germline CDR1 is MNHEY and CDR2 is SVGAGI. The CDR3 runs to 14 residues.

The CDR3: CASTLAGEDQETQYF. The J gene is TRBJ2-5, the V gene TRBV6-5; lacking DNA, the TRBD2 call made by TCRdb goes unchecked. CDR1 and CDR2 from the germline V gene are MNHEY and SVGAGI. The CDR3 is made up of 15 amino acids.

The chain recombines TRBV28 with TRBJ1-1; TCRdb reports TRBD1, a call that lacks DNA to check it against. Germline CDR1 and CDR2: MDHEN and SYDVKM. This CDR3 is built from 13 residues. CDR3 in amino acids: CASSPPVGSEAFF.

The chain carries TRBV4-1 and TRBJ2-7; TCRdb indicates TRBD2, and absent DNA this call remains unverified. Germline V gene data show CDR1 as MGHRA and CDR2 as YSYEKL. The CDR3 covers 16 residues. This chain's CDR3 is CASSQVEGLDTYEQYF.

This chain joins TRBV28 and TRBJ2-7. The length of the CDR3 is 13 residues. Germline V gives CDR1 MDHEN, CDR2 SYDVKM. Here the CDR3 reads CASTRNSPYEQYF.